Below are 24 T cell receptor beta chains sequenced from a single sample in a study of regulatory T cells in long-lasting Graves disease. Described time point: persistent/refractory GD, antithyroid drugs over 5 years with positive TRAb. Preparation of the TCR library used RNA extracted from PBMCs. Libraries of TCR beta came from iRepertoire HTBI primers plus Arm-PCR of CDR3 regions. TCRdb re-analysed the multiplex PCR reads in MiXCR, keeping a single row per CDR3 protein. In the table there are roughly 500,000 distinct CDR3 sequences, roughly 20% of which are singletons. The material sequenced was peripheral blood mononuclear cells (PBMCs), taken when the disease was refractory, from a patient treated with antithyroid drugs. The receptors originated from a female donor with Graves disease.

The chain joins TRBV4-1 to TRBJ2-5; 8 nucleotides agree with TRBD2. J lost 1 base, V lost 2 bases, and 12 bases had no gene match. The CDR3 runs to 18 residues. Germline V gene sequence: CDR1 MGHRA, CDR2 YSYEKL. DNA for the CDR3: TGCGCCAGCAGCCAACGCCGATCGAGGCGGGGGGTCCAAGAGACCCAGTACTTC. Its protein is CASSQRRSRRGVQETQYF.

This clonotype was seen many times. Compared with germline, one end of the junction differs, possibly owing to a read error. V and J are TRBV2 and TRBJ1-6; the D is unclear. From germline, CDR1 is SNHLY and CDR2 FYNNEI. The CDR3 has 16 residues. CDR3 in amino acids: CASTERLSSYNSPLHF. The CDR3 DNA reads TGTGCCAGCACTGAACGGCTCAGCTCCTATAATTCACCCCTCCACTTT.

This clonotype was recorded at least ten times. One end of the junction varies from germline; a read error may be responsible. The chain couples TRBV7-2 to TRBJ2-5; 10 nucleotides line up with TRBD2. Germline V gives CDR1 SGHTA, CDR2 FQGNSA. The CDR3 contains 14 residues. The CDR3 reads CASSLAGVPETQYF. The DNA of the CDR3 is TGTGCCAGCAGCCTAGCGGGAGTCCCGGAGACCCAGTACTTC.

This clonotype showed up just once. The chain carries TRBV6-1 and TRBJ1-3; 7 nucleotides align to TRBD1. V lost 5 bases to trimming and J lost 4 bases; unmatched junction nucleotides: 23. The length of the CDR3 is 20 residues. Germline V gene lookup returns CDR1 MNHNS and CDR2 SASEGT. The CDR3 loop is CASSLENLELDRAEGNTIYF. CDR3 nucleotide sequence: TGTGCCAGCAGTCTCGAGAACCTTGAACTCGACAGGGCAGAAGGAAACACCATATATTTT.

This clonotype was seen at least ten times. The CDR3 region has the DNA TGTGCCAGCAGTCCCCACAGGGGGGGGGCTTACGAGCAGTACTTC. It yields the protein CASSPHRGGAYEQYF. The gene calls are TRBV28 and TRBJ2-7, with D maybe TRBD1 (8 bases). The V end lost 5 bases, the J end lost 4 bases, and 18 bases lay between the germline ends. This CDR3 contains 15 residues. Germline CDR1 and CDR2: MDHEN and SYDVKM.

In the case of this clonotype: One end of the junction varies from germline; a read error may be responsible. This chain connects TRBV5-1 to TRBJ1-2; weak D call: TRBD1 (6 bases). Germline CDR1 reads SGHRS; CDR2 reads YFSETQ. The CDR3 covers 12 residues. In DNA form, the CDR3 reads TGCGTCAGCAGCTTGGCGGGGGCTGGCTACACCTTC. Protein sequence: CVSSLAGAGYTF.

The chain joins TRBV9 to TRBJ2-1; 12 bases map to TRBD2. Germline trimming cut 3 bases from V and 5 bases from J; bases unmatched to any gene: 9. Germline V lookup: CDR1 SGDLS, CDR2 YYNGEE. This CDR3 spans 17 amino acids. The CDR3 spells CASSAEGLAGGHNEQFF. Here the CDR3 DNA reads TGTGCCAGCAGCGCAGAGGGGCTAGCGGGAGGGCACAATGAGCAGTTCTTC. The full variable domain, in which reference TRBV9 and TRBJ2-1 provide the parts outside the CDR3, is DSGVTQTPKHLITATGQRVTLRCSPRSGDLSVYWYQQSLDQGLQFLIQYYNGEERAKGNILERFSAQQFPDLHSELNLSSLELGDSALYFCASSAEGLAGGHNEQFFGPGTRLTVL.

CDR3 sequence: CATSDPGQGHYGYTF. Written as DNA, the CDR3 is TGTGCCACCAGTGACCCGGGACAGGGCCATTATGGCTACACCTTC. The genes are TRBV24-1 and TRBJ1-2; 9 bases are shared with TRBD1. The V segment lost 4 bases and the J segment 5 bases; nucleotides outside the gene matches: 7. This CDR3 has 15 residues. CDR1 is KGHDR, CDR2 SFDVKD, per germline.

A remark on this clonotype: A much larger clone lies a single base off, so this may be a read error. This chain uses TRBV11-2 with TRBJ2-2; either TRBD1 or TRBD2 may supply D (6 bases each). This CDR3 comprises 15 residues. Germline V gene sequence: CDR1 SGHAT, CDR2 FQNNGV. The germline V and J ends were trimmed by 5 bases and 6 bases, with 16 bases remaining between them. CDR3 nucleotide sequence: TGTGCCAGCAGCCCCCGGGGGCAGCTCGCCGGGGAGCTGTTTTTT. Its protein product is CASSPRGQLAGELFF. The variable domain in full, completed from reference TRBV11-2 and TRBJ2-2, reads EAGVAQSPRYKIIEKRQSVAFWCNPISGHATLYWYQQILGQGPKLLIQFQNNGVVDDSQLPKDRFSAERLKGVDSTLKIQPAKLEDSAVYLCASSPRGQLAGELFFGEGSRLTVL.

This clonotype was detected many times. The chain is built from TRBV10-3 and TRBJ2-5; 9 bases are shared with TRBD1. The V gene's germline CDR1 is ENHRY and CDR2 SYGVKD. The V gene end was trimmed by 4 bases and the J gene end by 6 bases; junction bases not matched to a gene: 9. This CDR3 comprises 15 residues. The CDR3 DNA sequence: TGTGCCATCAGTGTTGCGGGACAGGGCATTCAGACCCAGTACTTC. It encodes CAISVAGQGIQTQYF.

This clonotype has at least ten counts. The chain carries TRBV7-8 and TRBJ2-5; a weak D match, TRBD2 (5 bases). V gave up 3 bases and J gave up 1 base, with 9 bases separating them. This CDR3 is built from 14 residues. The germline V gene has CDR1 SGHVS and CDR2 FQNEAQ. CDR3 loop: CASSFPAVQETQYF. In DNA form, the CDR3 reads TGTGCCAGCAGCTTTCCAGCGGTCCAAGAGACCCAGTACTTC.

This clonotype was observed a handful of times. The CDR3 DNA reads TGTGCCAGCAGCTCGACAGGGGACTCCTACGAGCAGTACTTC. It encodes CASSSTGDSYEQYF. The chain carries TRBV9 and TRBJ2-7, with 8 bases that match TRBD1. The V segment lost 4 bases and the J segment 0 bases; nucleotides outside the gene matches: 3. The CDR3 has 14 residues. Germline V gene lookup returns CDR1 SGDLS and CDR2 YYNGEE.

With respect to this clonotype: A much bigger clone sits one base away, suggesting this may be a read error. The gene calls are TRBV6-5 and TRBJ2-7, with TRBD1 matching over 8 bases. The germline V gene has CDR1 MNHEY and CDR2 SVGAGI. CDR3 size: 14 residues. V trimming: 4 bases; J trimming: 4 bases; junction bases outside the gene matches: 6. CDR3 sequence: CASSSDRDNYEQYF. CDR3 in DNA: TGTGCCAGCAGTTCGGACAGGGACAATTACGAGCAGTACTTC.

DNA for the CDR3: TGTGCCACCAGTGATTCGGGGGCTTCCGGGGAGCTGTTTTTT. It translates to CATSDSGASGELFF. The chain employs TRBV24-1 and TRBJ2-2; D assignment may be TRBD1 or TRBD2 (6 bases each). CDR1 KGHDR and CDR2 SFDVKD come from the germline V gene. Trimming took off 2 bases at V and 6 bases at J, with 9 bases between the two ends. The CDR3 has 14 amino acids.

The rearrangement joins TRBV10-3 to TRBJ1-1; D unclear. Trimming took off 6 bases at V and 1 base at J, with 12 bases between the two ends. CDR3 length: 14 amino acids. Germline CDR1 ENHRY, CDR2 SYGVKD. This CDR3 is CAISGGAGNTEAFF. In nucleotides, the CDR3 is TGTGCCATCAGCGGCGGAGCAGGGAACACTGAAGCTTTCTTT.

This clonotype came up many times. The chain links TRBV10-3 to TRBJ1-1, with D perhaps matching TRBD1 (5 bases). V was pared by 8 bases and J by 0 bases, with 10 bases between. CDR1 is ENHRY and CDR2 is SYGVKD in the germline V gene. The CDR3 totals 13 residues. The CDR3 bases are TGTGCCATCTTGGACATCATGAACACTGAAGCTTTCTTT. Its protein is CAILDIMNTEAFF.

This clonotype occurred many times. For the CDR3, the DNA is TGCAGTGCTAGAGATCTGAATTACGAGCAGTACTTC. Translating it yields CSARDLNYEQYF. The chain recombines TRBV20-1 with TRBJ2-7; D call uncertain. The CDR3 has 12 amino acids. Germline V gene lookup returns CDR1 DFQATT and CDR2 SNEGSKA (reference sequence). Trimming removed 0 bases from V and 4 bases from J, with 7 bases in between.

The count of this clonotype is one. The rearrangement uses TRBV4-1 and TRBJ2-7; a weak D match, TRBD1 (6 bases). Germline assignment: CDR1 MGHRA and CDR2 YSYEKL. The CDR3 consists of 15 residues. The ends were cut back, 2 bases at V and 2 bases at J, with 13 bases in the middle. Written as DNA, the CDR3 is TGCGCCAGCAGCCAAATTACGGACAGAACCTACGAGCAGTACTTC. Its translation is CASSQITDRTYEQYF.

Details on this clonotype: A much more abundant neighbour one base away suggests this may be a read error. The chain combines TRBV2 with TRBJ2-7, with 8 bases fitting TRBD1. This CDR3 has 14 residues. In germline, CDR1 is SNHLY, CDR2 FYNNEI. The CDR3 DNA reads TGTGCCAGCAGTGTGGGGACAGGAGACTACGAGCAGTGCTTC. This encodes CASSVGTGDYEQCF.

In its sample, this clonotype was seen a few times. The chain employs TRBV12-5 and TRBJ2-1; the D is unclear. CDR1 and CDR2 (germline): LGHNT, FRNRAP. Trimming stripped 6 bases from V and 5 bases from J, with 5 bases between. CDR3 length: 11 residues. CDR3 DNA sequence: TGTGCTAGTGGCCTAGACAATGAGCAGTTCTTC. Amino acid sequence: CASGLDNEQFF.

The chain is built from TRBV7-9 and TRBJ2-1; the D gene is possibly TRBD1 (6 bases). Germline V gene data show CDR1 as SEHNR and CDR2 as FQNEAQ (reference sequence). The V end lost 5 bases, the J end lost 6 bases, and 11 bases lay between the germline ends. CDR3 size: 13 residues. The CDR3 here is CASSPLQGNEQFF. CDR3 DNA sequence: TGTGCCAGCAGCCCTCTACAGGGCAATGAGCAGTTCTTC. Drawing the rest from reference TRBV7-9 and TRBJ2-1, the complete variable domain is DTGVSQNPRHKITKRGQNVTFRCDPISEHNRLYWYRQTLGQGPEFLTYFQNEAQLEKSRLLSDRFSAERPKGSFSTLEIQRTEQGDSAMYLCASSPLQGNEQFFGPGTRLTVL.

The sample holds a few counts of this clonotype. The V and J genes are TRBV5-1 and TRBJ1-1; no clear D gene. Germline-derived CDR1 and CDR2 are SGHRS and YFSETQ. This CDR3 has 13 residues. V gave up 0 bases and J gave up 5 bases, with 8 bases separating them. The CDR3 protein is CASSLGVETEAFF. CDR3 sequence (DNA): TGCGCCAGCAGCTTGGGAGTGGAGACTGAAGCTTTCTTT.

V is TRBV6-1 and J is TRBJ1-2; a possible D gene is TRBD1 (6 bases). The CDR3 loop spans 13 amino acids. In germline, CDR1 is MNHNS, CDR2 SASEGT. V lost 7 bases and J lost 6, with 15 bases in between. The CDR3: CASTMGHRDGYTF. DNA of the CDR3: TGTGCCAGCACCATGGGACACCGAGATGGCTACACCTTC.

The chain uses TRBV28 and TRBJ1-5; D possibly corresponds to TRBD1 (6 bases). V lost 8 bases and J lost 5, with 13 bases in between. The CDR3 sequence is 13 residues long. The germline CDR1 and CDR2 sequences are MDHEN and SYDVKM. The CDR3 protein is CASLQGGHQPQHF. The CDR3 DNA is TGTGCCAGCCTACAGGGAGGCCATCAGCCCCAGCATTTT.